These T cell receptor beta chains were read from a single sample in a study of shared clonotypes between healthy human individuals. TCRdb keeps only in-frame clones here, not all; method: immunoSEQ multiplex PCR. The table records 2 million to 2.5 million clones, approximately 93% of them present only once. Sequenced input: naive CD4+ T cells from PBMCs. The source is a man aged 18 to 30 in good health. Some clones in this sample may be carry-over from other donors' samples. The CDR3 runs from the conserved cysteine through the conserved F or W. The order of the fields is D gene, J gene, V gene, clone size, CDR3 DNA, CDR3 protein. D genes are given only for firm matches. Some rows have no size entry. The others give once, few or many, or a class for an expanded clone.

NA | TRBJ2-3 | TRBV15 | NA | TGTGCCACCGACCGGGGGCTAGCGGCTACGATTAGCACAGATACGCAGTATTTT | CATDRGLAATISTDTQYF
NA | TRBJ1-5 | TRBV12-1 | NA | TGTGCCAGCAGCTTTGGGGCCCGTGTGACAGGGGAGTATCAGCCCCAGCATTTT | CASSFGARVTGEYQPQHF
NA | TRBJ2-1 | TRBV2 | NA | TGTGCCAGCAGTGAAGACAGGGTATATGAGCAGTTCTTC | CASSEDRVYEQFF
NA | TRBJ1-1 | TRBV7-3 | NA | TGTGCCAGCAGCTTAATGACGGGACTTGAAGCTTTCTTT | CASSLMTGLEAFF
NA | TRBJ1-5 | TRBV2 | NA | TGTGCCAGCAGTCCCCAGGATCAGCCCCAGCATTTT | CASSPQDQPQHF
TRBD1 | TRBJ2-7 | TRBV4-1 | NA | TGCGCCAGCAGCACAGGGGGACAGACATCAAGACAATACTTC | CASSTGGQTSRQYF
TRBD2 | TRBJ2-3 | TRBV7-2 | NA | TGTGCCAGCAGCTCCAGGACTAGCGGGAGCGTAGATACGCAGTATTTT | CASSSRTSGSVDTQYF
TRBD1 | TRBJ2-2 | TRBV7-9 | NA | TGTGCCAGCAGCGGCACCGGGACAGGGCTCGCCGGGGAGCTGTTTTTT | CASSGTGTGLAGELFF
NA | TRBJ1-6 | TRBV7-9 | NA | TGTGCCAGCAGCTCCTGGGAGTGGAGTTCACCCCTCCACTTT | CASSSWEWSSPLHF
NA | TRBJ1-1 | TRBV9 | few | TGTGCCAGCAGCGTAGTAAAGGACACTGAAGCTTTCTTT | CASSVVKDTEAFF
TRBD1 | TRBJ1-5 | TRBV5-1 | NA | TGCGCCAGCAGCCAGGGGGAAGTCAATCAGCCCCAGCATTTT | CASSQGEVNQPQHF
NA | TRBJ2-7 | TRBV28 | NA | TGTGCCAGCAGTTTAATAGGGGAAACCTACGAGCAGTACTTC | CASSLIGETYEQYF
TRBD2 | TRBJ2-1 | TRBV6-1 | NA | TGTGCCAGCAGTGAAGGGACTAGTTCAGGCGCGTTCTTC | CASSEGTSSGAFF
NA | TRBJ2-7 | TRBV7-2 | NA | TGTGCCAGCAGCTATAGCGAGTACGAGCAGTACTTC | CASSYSEYEQYF
NA | TRBJ2-1 | TRBV28 | NA | TGTGCCAGCAGTTTATGGGGGATGTGGCAGTTCTTC | CASSLWGMWQFF
TRBD1 | TRBJ2-1 | TRBV29-1 | once | TGCAGCGTTTGCAGGGGGCTCTCCTACAATGAGCAGTTCTTC | CSVCRGLSYNEQFF
TRBD1 | TRBJ2-7 | TRBV18 | NA | TGTGCCAGCTCCCAACAGGGGGCTTTCTCCTACGAGCAGTACTTC | CASSQQGAFSYEQYF
NA | TRBJ1-4 | TRBV7-9 | NA | TGTGCCAGCAGCTTAGCGGTAGGAACAACTAATGAAAAACTGTTTTTT | CASSLAVGTTNEKLFF
TRBD1 | TRBJ2-7 | TRBV19 | NA | TGTGCCAGTAGTAAACCGGGACAGCCTCGCTACGAGCAGTACTTC | CASSKPGQPRYEQYF
NA | TRBJ1-5 | TRBV28 | NA | TGTGCCAGCAGTTTAGGGGGGGGTAGCAATCAGCCCCAGCATTTT | CASSLGGGSNQPQHF
TRBD2 | TRBJ2-1 | TRBV7-2 | NA | TGTGCCAGCAGCCGTAGCGGGAGGGCCCTCGATGAGCAGTTCTTC | CASSRSGRALDEQFF
NA | TRBJ2-3 | TRBV29-1 | NA | TGCAGCGTTGAAGTTACAGATACGCAGTATTTT | CSVEVTDTQYF
TRBD2 | TRBJ2-1 | TRBV9 | NA | TGTGCCAGCAGCGTAGATAGCGGGCTTGTGAATGAGCAGTTCTTC | CASSVDSGLVNEQFF
NA | TRBJ2-7 | TRBV7-9 | NA | TGTGCCAGCAGCCGCGACGGTTACGAGCAGTACTTC | CASSRDGYEQYF
TRBD2 | TRBJ2-5 | TRBV5-1 | NA | TGCGCCAGCAGCGCCGCGATACCCCTCCGCGCGGGAGTACGCCCGGAGACCCAGTACTTC | CASSAAIPLRAGVRPETQYF
NA | TRBJ1-3 | TRBV10-3 | NA | TGTGCCATCTTAGCGCGTTGGAGCGGGGCGACCGGGACGGGAAACACCATATATTTT | CAILARWSGATGTGNTIYF
NA | TRBJ2-3 | TRBV28 | NA | TGTGCCAGCACCCTACGGGCCGGAAGGGCGGATACGCAGTATTTT | CASTLRAGRADTQYF
NA | TRBJ2-7 | TRBV25-1 | NA | TGTGCCAGCAGTGACGACAAGGGCGTCCCCTACGAGCAGTACTTC | CASSDDKGVPYEQYF
NA | TRBJ2-1 | TRBV5-4 | NA | TGTGCCAGCAGGACGACAGGGAGGGGCGATGAGCAGTTCTTC | CASRTTGRGDEQFF
NA | TRBJ1-4 | TRBV9 | once | TGTGCCAGCAGCGCGAGAAGGTCTGCCGAAAAACTGTTTTTT | CASSARRSAEKLFF
TRBD2 | TRBJ2-3 | TRBV5-1 | once | TGCGCCAGCAGCTTGGACGCTAGCGGACACGCAGATACGCAGTATTTT | CASSLDASGHADTQYF
NA | TRBJ2-5 | TRBV5-1 | NA | TGCGCCAGCAGCTTGTTAGGGGCTGAAGAGACCCAGTACTTC | CASSLLGAEETQYF
TRBD1 | TRBJ1-2 | TRBV19 | NA | TGTGCCAGTAGTATAGGGGACAGGGCCTATGGCTACACCTTC | CASSIGDRAYGYTF
TRBD2 | TRBJ2-2 | TRBV12-5 | NA | TGTGCTAGTGGCCCGGGACTAGCGGGACCACAGGAGCTGTTTTTT | CASGPGLAGPQELFF
NA | TRBJ2-5 | TRBV28 | NA | TGTGCCAGCGGGCAGGGGTGGGTTCGACAAGAGACCCAGTACTTC | CASGQGWVRQETQYF
NA | TRBJ2-7 | TRBV5-4 | NA | TGTGCCAGCAGCTGGGTATTGGGAAACGAGCAGTACTTC | CASSWVLGNEQYF
TRBD2 | TRBJ2-3 | TRBV7-9 | NA | TGTGCCAGCAGCCTAGCGGGACCTGGCACAGATACGCAGTATTTT | CASSLAGPGTDTQYF
NA | TRBJ2-1 | TRBV2 | NA | TGTGCCGCCAGCAGTGAGCGGACGTACAATGAGCAGTTCTTC | CAASSERTYNEQFF
TRBD1 | TRBJ1-5 | TRBV30 | NA | TGTGCCTGGAGCCCGGCGACAGGGAGACAGCCCCAGCATTTT | CAWSPATGRQPQHF
TRBD1 | TRBJ2-7 | TRBV7-9 | NA | TGTGCCAGCAGCTCCAGCTTAACCGGGACAGCCGTTTACGAGCAGTACTTC | CASSSSLTGTAVYEQYF
NA | TRBJ1-1 | TRBV7-8 | once | TGTGCCAGCAGCACGGGACACCCGAACACTGAAGCTTTCTTT | CASSTGHPNTEAFF
TRBD2 | TRBJ2-3 | TRBV5-4 | NA | TGTGCCAGCAGCTTGGACCCGAGCGGGAGCCCAGATACGCAGTATTTT | CASSLDPSGSPDTQYF
NA | TRBJ2-1 | TRBV12-5 | NA | TGTGCTAGTGGGGCGGGGATGGCCTACAATGAGCAGTTCTTC | CASGAGMAYNEQFF
NA | TRBJ2-2 | TRBV6-5 | NA | TGTGCCAGCAATGGCGGGAACACCGGGGAGCTGTTTTTT | CASNGGNTGELFF